The next 25 T cell receptor beta chains were all read from a single sample in a study of T-cell reconstitution after alpha-beta-depleted transplantation in children. Library preparation (for TCRbeta) was performed with unique molecular identifiers. TCRdb analysed the PCR reads with MiXCR anew, one entry per CDR3 protein. The sample shows about 240,000 distinct CDR3 sequences, about 25% of them seen only once. Sequencing used PBMCs, obtained before TCRalphabeta/CD19-depleted stem cell transplant. These receptors came from a girl under 10 years old with Fanconi anemia, due to receive a stem cell transplant.

This clonotype was counted a few times. The chain carries TRBV12-2 and TRBJ2-1; the table calls TRBD1, which could not be checked here. TRBV12-2 is labeled a pseudogene. This CDR3 is 17 amino acids long. CDR3 bases: TGTGCAAGTCGCTTACCGATGGGGCGGGGGCTGGGGAATGAGCAGTTCTTC. This codes for CASRLPMGRGLGNEQFF.

This clonotype was recorded a few times. The chain has TRBV6-1 and TRBJ2-7; 10 bases fit TRBD1. This CDR3 is built from 14 residues. Losses at the gene ends were 6 bases for V and 5 bases for J; bases not matched to a gene: 7. In germline, CDR1 is MNHNS, CDR2 SASEGT. The CDR3 nucleotides are TGTGCCAGCAGAAAACCGGGACAGGGGAACGAGCAGTACTTC. It translates to CASRKPGQGNEQYF.

This chain uses TRBV7-9 with TRBJ2-7; the match to TRBD1 covers 9 bases. Germline loops: CDR1 SEHNR, CDR2 FQNEAQ (reference sequence). The CDR3 has 13 amino acids. V lost 8 bases to trimming and J lost 9 bases; unmatched junction nucleotides: 11. In DNA, the CDR3 is TGTGCCAGCTCCGGGACAGGGTCTACTGTGCAGTACTTC. It yields the protein CASSGTGSTVQYF. Variable domain in full (rest from reference TRBV7-9 and TRBJ2-7): DTGVSQNPRHKITKRGQNVTFRCDPISEHNRLYWYRQTLGQGPEFLTYFQNEAQLEKSRLLSDRFSAERPKGSFSTLEIQRTEQGDSAMYLCASSGTGSTVQYFGPGTRLTVT.

This clonotype was counted many times. The chain combines TRBV20-1 with TRBJ2-5; D perhaps matches TRBD2 (5 bases). Germline CDR1 reads DFQATT; CDR2 reads SNEGSKA (reference sequence). This CDR3 spans 11 amino acids. Trimming stripped 7 bases from V and 2 bases from J, with 8 bases between. The CDR3 nucleotides read TGCAGTGAGAGGGAACAAGAGACCCAGTACTTC. Its translation: CSEREQETQYF.

This clonotype was picked up a small number of times. This chain connects TRBV12-3 or TRBV12-4 to TRBJ2-2; the match to TRBD1 covers 9 bases. The CDR3 spans 16 residues. V lost 5 bases and J lost 5; bases outside the gene matches: 9. CDR3 residues: CASSDPGQGGTGELFF. In nucleotides, the CDR3 is TGTGCCAGCAGTGATCCGGGACAGGGCGGGACCGGGGAGCTGTTTTTT.

In this sample, this clonotype turned up many times. The chain employs TRBV5-5 and TRBJ1-1, with D perhaps matching TRBD1 (5 bases). Germline CDR1 and CDR2: SGHKS and YYEKEE (reference sequence). This CDR3 is built from 13 residues. Trimming left V 2 bases short and J 4 bases short, with 9 bases between. CDR3 nucleotide sequence: TGTGCCAGCAGCTTTAGACAGAGCACTGAAGCTTTCTTT. This sequence encodes CASSFRQSTEAFF.

The rearrangement links TRBV12-3 or TRBV12-4 to TRBJ2-7; no definite D call. This CDR3 contains 14 residues. V lost 5 bases, J lost 1 base, and 12 bases lay in between. The CDR3 nucleotides read TGTGCCAGCAGTCTCGCTATGGGGTCCTACGAGCAGTACTTC. Protein product: CASSLAMGSYEQYF.

This clonotype was found a few times. V usage is TRBV12-3 or TRBV12-4 and J usage is TRBJ2-7; 7 nucleotides agree with TRBD1. Trimming took 3 bases from V and 6 from J; bases not matched to a gene: 11. The CDR3 has 15 residues. The CDR3 protein is CASSFLTRGFREQYF. CDR3 nucleotides: TGTGCCAGCAGTTTTCTAACCAGGGGGTTTCGCGAGCAGTACTTC.

This clonotype was detected only a few times. The chain is built from TRBV5-1 and TRBJ1-5; D uncertain. Germline V CDR1 and CDR2: SGHRS, YFSETQ. Deletions cut 4 bases from V and 9 bases from J, with 17 bases between. The CDR3 runs 14 residues. CDR3 nucleotide sequence: TGCGCCAGCAGCCCGGACGGCGTCGGAGGGCCCCAGCATTTT. As protein: CASSPDGVGGPQHF. Using reference TRBV5-1 and TRBJ1-5 for the parts outside the CDR3, the full variable domain is KAGVTQTPRYLIKTRGQQVTLSCSPISGHRSVSWYQQTPGQGLQFLFEYFSETQRNKGNFPGRFSGRQFSNSRSEMNVSTLELGDSALYLCASSPDGVGGPQHFGDGTRLSIL.

On this clonotype itself: A much larger clone sits a single nucleotide away, making a read error possible. V usage is TRBV7-3 and J usage is TRBJ2-1; D is perhaps TRBD2 (6 bases). V lost 2 bases to trimming and J lost 1 base, with 9 bases between them. The V gene's germline CDR1 is SGHTA and CDR2 FQGTGA. CDR3 length: 15 amino acids. For the CDR3, the DNA is TGTGCCAGCAGCTTAGGACTACCTTCCTACAATGAGCAGTTCTTC. Amino acid sequence: CASSLGLPSYNEQFF.

The chain has TRBV20-1 and TRBJ1-2; D call uncertain. This CDR3 is 13 amino acids long. The germline CDR1 and CDR2 sequences are DFQATT and SNEGSKA (reference sequence). The V end lost 0 bases, the J end lost 2 bases, and 7 bases lay between the germline ends. CDR3 residues: CSARDSGNYGYTF. CDR3 DNA: TGCAGTGCTAGAGATTCTGGAAACTATGGCTACACCTTC.

In its sample, this clonotype was seen many times. The chain is built from TRBV7-2 and TRBJ2-7, with D possibly being TRBD1 (5 bases). The CDR3 is made up of 14 amino acids. Germline V gene sequence: CDR1 SGHTA, CDR2 FQGNSA. V lost 4 bases and J lost 10, with 20 bases in between. Here the CDR3 reads CASSSGGVGQGQYF. Here the CDR3 DNA reads TGTGCCAGCAGCTCGGGTGGCGTTGGGCAGGGCCAGTACTTC. Together with reference TRBV7-2 and TRBJ2-7, the CDR3 gives the full variable domain: GAGVSQSPSNKVTEKGKDVELRCDPISGHTALYWYRQSLGQGLEFLIYFQGNSAPDKSGLPSDRFSAERTGGSVSTLTIQRTQQEDSAVYLCASSSGGVGQGQYFGPGTRLTVT.

This clonotype has at least ten counts. The chain uses TRBV6-5 and TRBJ1-1, with a weak D call TRBD1 (5 bases). The CDR3 runs 14 residues. Trimming shortened V by 1 base and J by 6 bases, and 12 bases separated the two germline ends. Germline values: CDR1 MNHEY, CDR2 SVGAGI. This chain's CDR3 is CASSYLITGSEAFF. CDR3 bases: TGTGCCAGCAGTTACTTAATCACAGGTTCTGAAGCTTTCTTT.

This clonotype was seen a handful of times. The rearrangement links TRBV3-1 to TRBJ2-7; the match to TRBD2 covers 9 bases. Trimming removed 4 bases from V and 4 bases from J; junction bases left unmatched: 5. This CDR3 contains 14 residues. Germline CDR1 LGHDT, CDR2 YNNKEL (reference sequence). CDR3 nucleotides: TGTGCCAGCAGCCTAGGACTAGCGAAGTACGAGCAGTACTTC. Protein sequence: CASSLGLAKYEQYF.

This clonotype was observed at least ten times. The chain carries TRBV29-1 and TRBJ2-5; 10 nucleotides line up with TRBD1. The CDR3 spans 14 residues. The V segment lost 6 bases and the J segment 5 bases; nucleotides outside the gene matches: 9. The germline gives CDR1 SQVTM, CDR2 ANQGSEA. CDR3 bases: TGCAGCGTGATGACGACAGGGGGCAGCGAGACCCAGTACTTC. It translates to CSVMTTGGSETQYF.

The chain is built from TRBV29-1 and TRBJ2-3, with D perhaps matching TRBD1 (6 bases). CDR1 and CDR2 (germline): SQVTM, ANQGSEA. There are 15 residues in the CDR3. Trimming cost V 4 bases and J 2 bases, with 16 bases left between them. Here the CDR3 reads CSVGTEDRLTDTQYF. The CDR3 coding sequence is TGCAGCGTTGGGACCGAGGACAGACTCACAGATACGCAGTATTTT.

This clonotype was recorded many times. The V call is TRBV27, the J call TRBJ2-2; D remains unclear. V was pared by 8 bases and J by 5 bases, with 3 bases between. This CDR3 is 10 amino acids long. CDR1 is MNHEY, CDR2 SMNVEV, per germline (reference sequence). The CDR3 DNA sequence: TGTGCCAGCGGGACCGGGGAGCTGTTTTTT. It translates to CASGTGELFF.

This clonotype was counted a few times. The gene calls are TRBV9 and TRBJ2-5; 7 positions agree with TRBD1. This CDR3 is built from 16 residues. Germline CDR1 and CDR2: SGDLS and YYNGEE. The V segment lost 0 bases and the J segment 1 base; nucleotides outside the gene matches: 6. CDR3 nucleotide sequence: TGTGCCAGCAGCGTAGATGGGACAGCCTTCCAAGAGACCCAGTACTTC. This sequence encodes CASSVDGTAFQETQYF.

Only a few counts were recorded for this clonotype. This rearrangement joins TRBV6-6 to TRBJ1-2; D is perhaps TRBD1 (6 bases). The CDR3 is made up of 12 amino acids. Germline V gene data show CDR1 as MNHNY and CDR2 as SVGAGI (reference sequence). The V end was cut by 5 bases, the J end by 3 bases, with 7 bases between. CDR3: CASSPGDYGYTF. For the CDR3, the DNA is TGTGCCAGCAGTCCAGGGGACTATGGCTACACCTTC.

V usage is TRBV20-1 and J usage is TRBJ2-7, with a weak D call TRBD1 (5 bases). There are 13 residues in the CDR3. In germline, CDR1 is DFQATT, CDR2 SNEGSKA (reference sequence). V was trimmed by 5 bases and J by 4 bases, leaving 15 bases between them. CDR3 loop: CSAPNRLGYEQYF. As DNA, the CDR3 is TGCAGTGCTCCAAACAGGCTGGGGTACGAGCAGTACTTC.

Ten or more counts support this clonotype. The V gene is TRBV27, the J gene TRBJ2-7; D remains unclear. V gave up 0 bases and J gave up 0 bases, with 12 bases separating them. This CDR3 has 16 amino acids. Germline lookup yields CDR1 MNHEY and CDR2 SMNVEV (reference sequence). CDR3 in amino acids: CASSLSGGVPSYEQYF. In DNA, the CDR3 is TGTGCCAGCAGTTTATCGGGCGGAGTACCCTCCTACGAGCAGTACTTC.

There are many counts of this clonotype. The V and J genes are TRBV29-1 and TRBJ2-1, with TRBD2 as a possible D gene (6 bases). Trimming took off 3 bases at V and 6 bases at J, with 12 bases between the two ends. This CDR3 is 13 amino acids long. Germline V gene lookup returns CDR1 SQVTM and CDR2 ANQGSEA. CDR3 amino acids: CSVEYGSGNEQFF. CDR3 bases: TGCAGCGTTGAGTACGGGAGTGGCAATGAGCAGTTCTTC.

V is TRBV29-1 and J is TRBJ2-1; TRBD1 agrees at 9 bases. Germline V gene data show CDR1 as SQVTM and CDR2 as ANQGSEA. The CDR3 is made up of 14 amino acids. V lost 7 bases, J lost 15 bases, and 19 bases stayed unmatched. The DNA of the CDR3 is TGCAGCGCTGGCGCGGTGCTATCCGGGACAGGGTTGTTCTTC. Its protein product is CSAGAVLSGTGLFF.

This clonotype was counted ten times or more. V gene TRBV5-5 combines with J gene TRBJ2-7; 7 nucleotides line up with TRBD1. This CDR3 has 15 residues. CDR1 SGHKS and CDR2 YYEKEE come from the germline V gene (reference sequence). After removal of 4 bases from V and 2 bases from J, the junction contained 9 bases not matched to a gene. For the CDR3, the DNA is TGTGCCAGCAGCATCCGACAGGGATGGACCTACGAGCAGTACTTC. This gives the protein CASSIRQGWTYEQYF.

The chain is built from TRBV7-9 and TRBJ1-1; D remains ambiguous. With 1 base removed from V and 12 bases from J, the gap between germline ends came to 12 bases. Per germline, CDR1 SEHNR and CDR2 FQNEAQ (reference sequence). The CDR3 has 12 residues. The CDR3 coding sequence is TGTGCCAGCAGCTTAGTACGTAGGGTTCCTTTCTTT. Protein: CASSLVRRVPFF.